This TCR beta chain was identified during a study of cytomegalovirus exposure and HLA in healthy donors (dated by TCRdb to about 2017). With respect to the entire study: An earlier analysis of 550 to 700 of the donors reported about 250 Gb of sequence data and 120 million or so unique TCR beta sequences from 150 million to 200 million T cells. Approximately 300 gigabases of sequencing data and approximately 91 million unique TCR sequences made up an early release that covered approximately 620 HLA-typed donors. In a later genetic analysis, genome-wide SNP genotypes for about 65% of the 666 donors were used, and that subset was treated as a discovery cohort. Four to six DR-DQ haplotypes were handled as single units for association and clustering, since linkage in the cohort was strong. A separate validation cohort of roughly 130 different subjects was used in addition to the roughly 720-subject first cohort. A later analysis re-analyzed previously published TCR beta repertoires from 600 to 850 donors and added high-resolution HLA genotyping to study TCR occurrence patterns. Across approximately 420 genotyped donors of the cohort, an average of roughly 200,000 unique TCR beta nucleotide sequences per donor were sequenced, and 15% to 20% of those sequences were non-productive. Rather than drawing on any new phenotypic data, the later analysis identified candidate immune exposures from TCR beta sequences and the way those sequences occurred across donors. Among the approximately 420 genotyped donors, around 81% belonged to the genetic ancestry cluster associated with self-reported Caucasian donors. The T cell repertoires of 666 subjects were profiled by immunosequencing and related to cytomegalovirus serostatus. Both class I and class II loci were covered by HLA typing, at four-digit resolution. The study aimed to test whether cataloging public T cell receptors could reveal signatures of past pathogen exposure. High-throughput TCR immunosequencing, statistical association of individual TCRs with disease status, and machine learning were combined to predict cytomegalovirus infection status. All discovery cohort repertoires had been generated using a single sequencing platform. Donor age, sex, ethnicity and CMV serostatus were collected together with the repertoire data. Typing coverage differed by locus: A, B, C, DRB1 and DQB1 were typed in about 620-640 donors, DQA1 in about 510, DPA1 in 600 to 610, and DPB1 in just under 490. An earlier analysis of a few hundred of the donors applied high-throughput TCR beta sequencing to assess whether each TCR beta V gene segment acted as functional or pseudogenic.

V loses 2 bases, J loses 5 bases, and the germline ends lie 12 bases apart. Measured from the cysteine to the phenylalanine, the CDR3 is 14 residues long. Only the CDR3 part of the read is kept: 42 bases, read in frame from the first base. For CDR1 and CDR2, the germline V gene lists MNHEY and SVGAGI. Results and caveats for the whole study, not just this receptor: Linkage disequilibrium might explain the correlated functional status among segregating V segments, but an unknown experimental factor could not be excluded. Because HLA typing was unavailable for some donors at each locus, only the typed subset was used in association tests. Strong co-occurrence of HLA alleles, especially DR and DQ, made assigning TCR associations to individual alleles difficult. Compared with the approximately 670-donor mean, donors in an Asian-associated ancestry cluster had fewer N-insertions in productive TCRs, according to a later genetic analysis. Specific HLA alleles were associated with roughly 16,000 TCR beta sequences at a false discovery rate of 0.05 in a later analysis. A total of 150 to 200 TCR beta chains were listed by the study as associated with cytomegalovirus. Immune exposure information for the cohort was limited to CMV serostatus. Cytomegalovirus status was reported to be diagnosed by the classifier with high specificity and sensitivity in both the original and validation cohorts. A further reported finding was that TCR beta sequences accurately predicted the HLA-A and HLA-B alleles for most subjects in the first cohort. In a later genetic analysis, a missense DCLRE1C variant was associated with V-gene and J-gene trimming of TCR beta chains, and the association was replicated in an independent cohort. Broadly in line with IMGT annotations, most TCR beta V segments showed up in productive rearrangements about 87% or about 30% of the time in an earlier analysis of 450 to 750 of the donors. In vitro tests confirmed that a few of the cytomegalovirus-associated TCR beta chains recognize cytomegalovirus antigens. Some IMGT-functional V segments, including TRBV6-2 and TRBV6-3, could not be distinguished by the 87-base-pair reads and were therefore excluded. Only TCR beta chains were sequenced in this cohort, and the absence of alpha or paired-chain data limited detectable features. A later analysis found that most CMV-associated TCR beta chains appeared HLA-restricted, with HLA associations seemingly driven largely by CMV exposure. According to the authors, the approach could potentially be generalized to other disease states and immunological phenotypes. Because counts were too low, seventeen rarely observed V segments, including chromosome 9 orphons, were left out of the earlier analysis of roughly 600 of the donors. Sequencing depth was assumed to be roughly uniform across donors in the presence/absence analyses, though that assumption may not hold. Compared with equally common non-associated chains, HLA-associated TCR beta chains in a later analysis were more clonally expanded and had lower generation probabilities. While some public TCRs were present in many individuals, most TCR sequences turned up only very rarely across donors. A cluster of highly shared sequence variants was judged likely to be a technical artifact of the sequencing pipeline. According to a later analysis, parvovirus B19, influenza, CMV and Epstein-Barr virus appeared linked to several top co-occurrence clusters. In a later analysis, the rate of TCR association differed among HLA loci, with DRB1 alleles having the most associated TCRs and HLA-C alleles having the fewest.

Libraries were constructed by the immunoSEQ multiplex PCR assay. The multiplex PCR relied on a mix of 60 forward primers for TCR Vbeta segments and 13 reverse primers for TCR Jbeta segments. Amplification of the CDR3 region of rearranged TCR beta genes was performed with a multiplex PCR assay on genomic DNA. On the Illumina HiSeq System, the amplified TCR beta libraries were sequenced as 87-base-pair reads. As for the original processing: A later analysis counted approximately 76 million unique TCR beta chains across the 650 to 700 repertoires, and around 12 million of these chains were shared by at least two donors. Raw reads were error-corrected and collapsed into unique sequences with a nearest-neighbor algorithm that merged closely related sequences to remove PCR and sequencing errors. V, D and J gene segments were assigned by aligning CDR3 sequences to IMGT reference sequences. Each retained sequence needed at least a six-nucleotide match to both a V gene segment and a J gene segment. A rearrangement was called productive if the CDR3 had no stop codons and remained in frame with V and J, and every other rearrangement was called non-productive. Following IMGT convention, CDR3 was defined as the stretch from the second conserved V-encoded cysteine to the conserved J-encoded phenylalanine. The earlier analysis of 500 to 600 of the donors excluded sequences that lacked an unambiguous match to a single V gene segment. An earlier analysis of several hundred of the donors classified V segments as functional when productive rearrangements were above 56.7% and as segregating when the standard deviation between donors was above 5%. A statistical classification framework was developed to diagnose cytomegalovirus status using the catalog of TCR beta chain sequences. In a later analysis, V and J genes were assigned by comparing TCR nucleotide sequences against IMGT/GENE-DB human TR gene sequences. The TCRdist pipeline was used in a later analysis to assign CDR3 sequences and most-parsimonious VDJ recombination scenarios. In a later analysis, every TCR beta chain was defined by the combination of its CDR3 amino acid sequence and its V-gene family, and reads without a unique V-gene family were dropped. In a later analysis, fewer than 650 highly shared, low-generation-probability nucleotide sequences were removed to address suspected cross-contamination and a sequencing artifact. For each public chain, a later analysis derived a clonal expansion index from normalized ranks of inferred template counts within each repertoire. In a later analysis, generation probabilities were computed with a VDJ recombination model fitted to out-of-frame rearrangements, and the resulting probabilities were checked against IGoR. Hypergeometric tests were used in a later analysis to score TCR-TCR, TCR-HLA and TCR-CMV co-occurrence, with a repertoire-size bias correction applied to the TCR pairs. To estimate false discovery rates, a later analysis permuted the HLA or CMV assignments 20 times. In a later analysis, co-occurring TCRs were grouped with DBSCAN, and TCRdist sequence similarity was added when clustering was performed within HLA-allele-positive subsets. Co-occurrence clustering excluded repertoires with fewer than 30,000 or more than 120,000 public chains, plus five with anomalous nucleotide sharing. Held by TCRdb, this immuneACCESS table contains in-frame sequences only and omits some clones. Under half of the omission traces to an unresolved V gene where checked; the cause of the rest is unknown. The DNA was the basis for D and trimming; V, J and clone size are from that table. This sample holds some 200,000 clones; 80% to 90% were observed only once. The leading ten clones occupy approximately 1% of the sample.

The cohort was made up of 666 healthy bone marrow donors. All cohort members were sampled while nominally healthy, although unrecorded immune exposures were likely present. The donor was CMV seronegative and belonged to the group of roughly 330 seronegative cohort members. A peripheral blood sample was collected from each donor, and TCR beta sequencing was performed on peripheral blood mononuclear cells. The Qiagen DNeasy Blood Extraction Kit was used to extract genomic DNA from the blood cell samples. Comment on this clone: The target of this receptor is not known. It has no much larger one-base neighbor in the sample; base qualities were not kept.

Sequencing used PBMCs. This TCR was recovered from a woman aged 18-35 years in good health and CMV-seronegative. The sequence is built from TRBV6-5 and TRBJ2-5; TRBD2 is a weak D gene call, 7 bases matching. Here is the DNA: TGTGCCAGCAGTTACGTGGGGGGGCGGGAGACCCAGTACTTC. It is translated as CASSYVGGRETQYF.